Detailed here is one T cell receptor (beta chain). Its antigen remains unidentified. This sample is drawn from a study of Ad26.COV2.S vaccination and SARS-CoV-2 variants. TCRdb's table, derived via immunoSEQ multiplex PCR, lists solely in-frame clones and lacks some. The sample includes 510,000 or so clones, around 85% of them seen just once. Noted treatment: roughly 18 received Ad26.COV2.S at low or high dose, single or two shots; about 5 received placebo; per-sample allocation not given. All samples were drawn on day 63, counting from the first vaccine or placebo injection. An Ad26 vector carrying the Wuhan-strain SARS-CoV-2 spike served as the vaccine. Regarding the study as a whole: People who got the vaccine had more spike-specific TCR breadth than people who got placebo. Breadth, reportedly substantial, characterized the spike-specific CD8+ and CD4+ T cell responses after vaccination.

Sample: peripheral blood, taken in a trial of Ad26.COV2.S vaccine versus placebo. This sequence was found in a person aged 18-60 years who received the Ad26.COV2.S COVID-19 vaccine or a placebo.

CDR3 DNA: TGTGCCAGCAGCTCTACAGGGGTGCCAACCAAGGGGACCCAGTACTTC. Translation: CASSSTGVPTKGTQYF. The V call is TRBV11-2, the J call TRBJ2-5; 7 bases map to TRBD1. Unmatched junction bases numbered 15, after V lost 4 bases and J lost 7 bases. CDR1 and CDR2 from the germline V gene are SGHAT and FQNNGV. The length of the CDR3 is 16 residues. The full variable domain, rest sourced from reference TRBV11-2 and TRBJ2-5, is EAGVAQSPRYKIIEKRQSVAFWCNPISGHATLYWYQQILGQGPKLLIQFQNNGVVDDSQLPKDRFSAERLKGVDSTLKIQPAKLEDSAVYLCASSSTGVPTKGTQYFGPGTRLLVL.